The 28 T cell receptor beta chains below come from one sample, sequenced in a study of blood T cell repertoires in COVID-19. The method was immunoSEQ multiplex PCR; TCRdb's version includes in-frame clones alone and lacks a portion of them. The profile shows under 350,000 clones, 65% to 90% of them singletons. Specimen: PBMCs or T cells enriched from blood (not recorded which). All receptors derive from a man aged 25 to 40 who had recovered from COVID-19.

V is TRBV6-5 and J is TRBJ1-1, with a weak D call TRBD1 (5 bases). Germline V CDR1 and CDR2: MNHEY, SVGAGI. The CDR3 is 15 amino acids. V was pared by 6 bases and J by 0 bases, with 14 bases between. Written as DNA, the CDR3 is TGTGCCAGCAGCCCCAGGGTGCTTGTGAACACTGAAGCTTTCTTT. Translating it yields CASSPRVLVNTEAFF.

In regard to this clone: Germline and junction disagree at one end, which may indicate a read error. The chain combines TRBV7-7 with TRBJ1-5; a weak D match, TRBD1 (5 bases). Germline V gene sequence: CDR1 SSHAT, CDR2 FNYEAQ (reference sequence). The CDR3 is 16 amino acids. Here the CDR3 reads CASSSQGPYSNQPQHF. The DNA for the CDR3 is TGTGCTAGCAGCTCTCAGGGTCCCTATAGCAATCAGCCCCAGCATTTT.

This clone is a singleton in its sample. This CDR3 is also generated by other DNA sequences in the sample. V usage is TRBV18 and J usage is TRBJ2-2, with D possibly TRBD2 on 5 matching bases. The germline CDR1 and CDR2 sequences are KGHSH and LQKENI. V shed 3 bases and J shed 5 bases, with 7 bases lying between them. The CDR3 contains 13 residues. The CDR3 sequence: CASSPGGTGELFF. In nucleotides, the CDR3 is TGTGCCAGCTCACCCGGCGGGACCGGGGAGCTGTTTTTT.

The rearrangement links TRBV30 to TRBJ1-4; 7 bases fit TRBD1. V lost 4 bases and J lost 5; bases outside the gene matches: 7. From germline, CDR1 is GTSNPN and CDR2 SVGIG (reference sequence). The CDR3 is 14 residues long. The CDR3 DNA reads TGTGCCTGGACCCAGGGGGGACTCAATGAAAAACTGTTTTTT. Translation gives CAWTQGGLNEKLFF.

This chain uses TRBV11-2 with TRBJ2-1, with 11 bases matching TRBD2. There are 19 residues in the CDR3. The V gene's germline CDR1 is SGHAT and CDR2 FQNNGV. V dropped 4 bases and J dropped 7; count of bases not matched to a gene: 18. The CDR3 is CASSWRGGSGGAWTNEQFF. As DNA, the CDR3 is TGTGCCAGCAGCTGGCGCGGGGGTAGCGGGGGGGCCTGGACAAATGAGCAGTTCTTC.

The J gene is TRBJ1-3, the V gene TRBV7-6, with D perhaps TRBD1 (6 bases). The germline V and J ends were trimmed by 1 base and 0 bases, with 10 bases remaining between them. This CDR3 region has 16 residues. Germline CDR1 SGHVS, CDR2 FNYEAQ. The CDR3 coding sequence is TGTGCCAGCAGCTTAGGGACAGTCCCCTCTGGAAACACCATATATTTT. Translation: CASSLGTVPSGNTIYF. The whole variable domain, filled in from reference TRBV7-6 and TRBJ1-3, reads GAGVSQSPRYKVTKRGQDVALRCDPISGHVSLYWYRQALGQGPEFLTYFNYEAQQDKSGLPNDRFSAERPEGSISTLTIQRTEQRDSAMYRCASSLGTVPSGNTIYFGEGSWLTVV.

This clone was counted a single time. V gene TRBV2 combines with J gene TRBJ1-5; TRBD1 matches 8 bases. This CDR3 comprises 15 residues. The germline CDR1 and CDR2 sequences are SNHLY and FYNNEI. V lost 6 bases and J lost 1; bases outside the gene matches: 5. The CDR3 region has the DNA TGTGCCAGCAGAGCACAGGGGGGGAGCAATCAGCCCCAGCATTTT. Its protein is CASRAQGGSNQPQHF.

V usage is TRBV4-1 and J usage is TRBJ2-2; D might be TRBD1 (6 bases). Germline V gene sequence: CDR1 MGHRA, CDR2 YSYEKL. The CDR3 is 18 residues long. V lost 5 bases to trimming and J lost 3 bases, with 22 bases between them. CDR3 region: CASSSNYRVPSDTGELFF. CDR3 DNA: TGCGCCAGCAGCTCTAATTACAGGGTCCCTTCAGACACCGGGGAGCTGTTTTTT.

This chain links TRBV12-3 or TRBV12-4 with TRBJ1-4; no definite D call. Trimming cost V 6 bases and J 8 bases, with 4 bases left between them. The CDR3 is made up of 10 amino acids. This CDR3 reads CASRQEKLFF. In DNA, the CDR3 is TGTGCCAGCAGACAAGAAAAACTGTTTTTT.

To note about this clone: One end of the junction does not line up with germline, which may come from a read error. The chain has TRBV2 and TRBJ2-3; 7 bases agree with TRBD1. Germline V CDR1 and CDR2: SNHLY, FYNNEI. The CDR3 runs to 15 residues. The CDR3 DNA is TGTGCCAGCGGTGAAGACGGACAGGTGACAGATACGCAGTATTTT. Amino acid sequence: CASGEDGQVTDTQYF.

V usage is TRBV11-2 and J usage is TRBJ2-3, with 11 bases fitting TRBD2. There are 19 residues in the CDR3. V was pared by 1 base and J by 3 bases, with 12 bases of the junction left unmatched. In germline, CDR1 is SGHAT, CDR2 FQNNGV. The CDR3: CASSLGASGGRRSTDTQYF. The CDR3, as DNA: TGTGCCAGCAGCTTAGGGGCTAGCGGGGGGCGGCGGTCGACAGATACGCAGTATTTT.

The rearrangement joins TRBV19 to TRBJ1-1; D remains ambiguous. The CDR3 covers 15 residues. V lost 5 bases to trimming and J lost 6 bases, with 19 bases between them. Looked up from germline, CDR1 is LNHDA and CDR2 is SQIVND (reference sequence). The CDR3 is CASSQKNFRTAEAFF. In DNA form, the CDR3 reads TGTGCCAGTAGTCAAAAGAATTTTCGCACAGCTGAAGCTTTCTTT.

This clone was counted between two and nine times. V gene TRBV6-5 combines with J gene TRBJ1-5, with unresolved D. This CDR3 region has 16 residues. V lost 2 bases and J lost 6, with 17 bases in between. Germline V gives CDR1 MNHEY, CDR2 SVGAGI. The CDR3 loop is CASSYILEERTQPQHF. CDR3 sequence (DNA): TGTGCCAGCAGTTACATCTTGGAGGAAAGGACTCAGCCCCAGCATTTT.

The chain employs TRBV5-1 and TRBJ2-3; D perhaps matches TRBD2 (5 bases). This CDR3 contains 15 residues. The V gene's germline CDR1 is SGHRS and CDR2 YFSETQ. Trimming removed 3 bases from V and 1 base from J, with 12 bases in between. The CDR3 here is CASSYVALGTDTQYF. CDR3 in DNA: TGCGCCAGCAGCTACGTAGCGTTAGGCACAGATACGCAGTATTTT.

The rearrangement uses TRBV7-9 and TRBJ2-3; 12 nucleotides agree with TRBD2. The V segment lost 4 bases and the J segment 6 bases; nucleotides outside the gene matches: 8. The CDR3 is 16 residues long. Germline CDR1 is SEHNR and CDR2 is FQNEAQ (reference sequence). CDR3 DNA sequence: TGTGCCAGCAGCTGGCCTAGCGGGGGGGCCGGTGATACGCAGTATTTT. Translated, it gives CASSWPSGGAGDTQYF.

This clone occurred once. This chain uses TRBV11-3 with TRBJ2-1; 9 bases map to TRBD1. V was clipped by 6 bases and J by 4 bases; unmatched bases: 4. Germline CDR1 is SGHNT and CDR2 is YENEEA. The CDR3 has 14 residues. The CDR3 DNA reads as TGTGCCAGCAGTCCCGGGACAGGGTACAATGAGCAGTTCTTC. As protein: CASSPGTGYNEQFF.

The chain joins TRBV11-2 to TRBJ1-2; TRBD1 aligns across 8 bases. From germline, CDR1 is SGHAT and CDR2 FQNNGV. The CDR3 loop spans 17 amino acids. The junction had 13 bases not matched to a gene; V was cut back by 4 bases and J by 3 bases. The DNA of the CDR3 is TGTGCCAGCAGCTCTTGGACAGGGAAGAAAGAGGACTATGGCTACACCTTC. Protein sequence: CASSSWTGKKEDYGYTF.

The gene calls are TRBV5-6 and TRBJ1-1; 8 nucleotides match TRBD1. The CDR3 is made up of 14 amino acids. Per the germline V gene, CDR1 is SGHDT and CDR2 is YYEEEE. The V segment lost 6 bases and the J segment 5 bases; nucleotides outside the gene matches: 9. CDR3 DNA sequence: TGTGCCAGCACCGTAGACAGGGGTGTTACTGAAGCTTTCTTT. Translated: CASTVDRGVTEAFF.

This chain links TRBV6-1 with TRBJ1-2, with D perhaps TRBD1 (6 bases). In germline, CDR1 is MNHNS, CDR2 SASEGT. CDR3 length equals 14 residues. The V end lost 1 base, the J end lost 8 bases, and 14 bases lay between the germline ends. CDR3 sequence: CASSEEAGAEGYTF. CDR3 DNA: TGTGCCAGCAGTGAAGAAGCAGGGGCGGAAGGCTACACCTTC.

There are a few counts of this clone. This chain uses TRBV19 with TRBJ1-5; TRBD1 matches 8 bases. The germline V gene has CDR1 LNHDA and CDR2 SQIVND (reference sequence). The CDR3 has 15 residues. V was clipped by 5 bases and J by 7 bases; unmatched bases: 10. The CDR3 spells CASSVDRGLGQPQHF. In DNA form, the CDR3 reads TGTGCCAGTAGTGTTGACAGGGGTCTGGGACAGCCCCAGCATTTT.

CDR3: CPGRGQGPYEQYF. The CDR3 bases are TGTCCCGGTAGGGGACAGGGCCCCTACGAGCAGTACTTC. This chain uses TRBV12-2 with TRBJ2-7; the table's TRBD1 call for D was not verified on the DNA. TRBV12-2 represents a pseudogene. CDR3 size: 13 residues.

This chain connects TRBV30 to TRBJ2-2; 9 nucleotides match TRBD1. Per the germline V gene, CDR1 is GTSNPN and CDR2 is SVGIG (reference sequence). The length of the CDR3 is 15 residues. Unmatched junction bases numbered 7, after V lost 1 base and J lost 7 bases. The CDR3 loop reads CAWSGRTGDNGELFF. The CDR3 nucleotides read TGTGCCTGGAGTGGGCGGACAGGGGATAACGGGGAGCTGTTTTTT.

This CDR3 is CASSLGGSGTYEQYF. The CDR3 DNA reads as TGTGCCAGCAGTTTAGGGGGGTCAGGGACCTACGAGCAGTACTTC. The chain uses TRBV27 and TRBJ2-7; tentative D call: TRBD2 (6 bases). CDR3 length: 15 residues. Germline CDR1 reads MNHEY; CDR2 reads SMNVEV (reference sequence). Trimming pared 2 bases from V and 2 bases from J, leaving 13 bases between.

The genes are TRBV11-2 and TRBJ2-4; a possible D gene is TRBD1 (5 bases). V dropped 4 bases and J dropped 6 bases, with 7 bases sitting between them. Germline CDR1 SGHAT, CDR2 FQNNGV. This CDR3 has 12 amino acids. CDR3 sequence (DNA): TGTGCCAGCAGCTCCGACAGAAACATTCAGTACTTC. This codes for CASSSDRNIQYF.

The rearrangement uses TRBV4-2 and TRBJ2-1; D is uncertain. The CDR3 contains 18 residues. From germline, CDR1 is LGHNA and CDR2 YNFKEQ. The V end was cut by 0 bases, the J end by 1 base, with 16 bases between. CDR3 in DNA: TGTGCCAGCAGCCAAGAGTCCTTTCCCTTCGGGTCCTACAATGAGCAGTTCTTC. Residues: CASSQESFPFGSYNEQFF.

This chain links TRBV3-1 (or the pseudogene TRBV3-2) with TRBJ1-2; TRBD1 is a possible D gene (5 bases). Between the trimmed V and J ends, which lost 0 bases and 8 bases, there was a span of 13 bases. The CDR3 consists of 14 residues. Germline assignment: CDR1 LGHDT and CDR2 YNNKEL (reference sequence). For the CDR3, the DNA is TGTGCCAGCAGCCAAGATCGAACAGGTGGAGGCTACACCTTC. It encodes CASSQDRTGGGYTF.

This clone was counted only a few times. As DNA, the CDR3 is TGTGCCAGTAGTACTCACCGGGACAGGGGACGGAGGGAGACCCAGTACTTC. The encoded protein is CASSTHRDRGRRETQYF. This chain links TRBV19 with TRBJ2-5, with 10 bases matching TRBD1. Unmatched junction bases numbered 13, after V lost 4 bases and J lost 5 bases. Germline CDR1 reads LNHDA; CDR2 reads SQIVND (reference sequence). The CDR3 runs to 17 residues.

This clone was detected a few times. The DNA of the CDR3 is TGTGCCAGCAGTGAATGGGGGCTCTCTGGAAACACCATATATTTT. Amino acid sequence: CASSEWGLSGNTIYF. This chain joins TRBV2 and TRBJ1-3; D is possibly TRBD1 (6 bases). Trimming removed 2 bases at V and 0 bases at J, with 8 bases between. CDR1 is SNHLY and CDR2 is FYNNEI in the germline V gene. The CDR3 has 15 residues.